This T cell receptor beta chain was obtained from a study of cytomegalovirus exposure and HLA in healthy donors. Study overall: A prior analysis found 117 million unique TCR beta sequences from around 180 million T cells. Points from the study as a whole: In an earlier analysis, most TCR beta V segments were productive about 90% or about 30% of the time. Cytomegalovirus-associated status was assigned to about 160 TCR beta chains.

Points on this clone: The target antigen is unknown.

With 60 Vbeta and 13 Jbeta primers, the PCR was carried out. TCRdb's table, derived via immunoSEQ multiplex PCR, lists solely in-frame clones and lacks some. In the table there are fewer than 85,000 clones, 78% of which are singletons. Input material: PBMCs. This clonotype was sampled from a male donor in good health and CMV-seropositive.

This CDR3 is CASSLSGGSEKLFF. In DNA, the CDR3 is TGTGCCAGCAGCTTATCTGGGGGCTCGGAAAAACTGTTTTTT. V gene TRBV11-2 combines with J gene TRBJ1-4, with D perhaps TRBD1 (6 bases). Trimming cost V 2 bases and J 8 bases, with 12 bases left between them. CDR3 length: 14 residues. Per the germline V gene, CDR1 is SGHAT and CDR2 is FQNNGV. The full variable domain, in which reference TRBV11-2 and TRBJ1-4 provide the parts outside the CDR3, is EAGVAQSPRYKIIEKRQSVAFWCNPISGHATLYWYQQILGQGPKLLIQFQNNGVVDDSQLPKDRFSAERLKGVDSTLKIQPAKLEDSAVYLCASSLSGGSEKLFFGSGTQLSVL.